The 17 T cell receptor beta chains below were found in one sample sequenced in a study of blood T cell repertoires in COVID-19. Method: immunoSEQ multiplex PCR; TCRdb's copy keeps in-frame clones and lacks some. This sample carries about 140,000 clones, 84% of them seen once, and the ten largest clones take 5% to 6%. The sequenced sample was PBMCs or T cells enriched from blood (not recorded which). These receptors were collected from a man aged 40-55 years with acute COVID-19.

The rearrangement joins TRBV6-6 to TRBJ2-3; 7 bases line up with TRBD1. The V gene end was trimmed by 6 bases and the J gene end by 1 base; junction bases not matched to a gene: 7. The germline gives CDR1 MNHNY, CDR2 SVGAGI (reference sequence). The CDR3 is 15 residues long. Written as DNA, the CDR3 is TGTGCCAGCAGGCGAGATCAGGGGGGCACAGATACGCAGTATTTT. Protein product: CASRRDQGGTDTQYF.

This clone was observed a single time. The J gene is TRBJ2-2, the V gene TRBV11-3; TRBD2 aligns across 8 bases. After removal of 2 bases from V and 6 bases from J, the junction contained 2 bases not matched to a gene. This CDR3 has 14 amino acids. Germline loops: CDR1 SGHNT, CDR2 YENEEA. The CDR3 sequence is CASSLTGGAGELFF. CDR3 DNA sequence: TGTGCCAGCAGCTTAACGGGAGGGGCCGGGGAGCTGTTTTTT.

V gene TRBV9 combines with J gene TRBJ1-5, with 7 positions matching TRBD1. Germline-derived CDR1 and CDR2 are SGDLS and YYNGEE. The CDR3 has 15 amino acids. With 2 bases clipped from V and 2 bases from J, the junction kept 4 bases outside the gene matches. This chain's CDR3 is CASSVQGGRNQPQHF. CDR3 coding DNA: TGTGCCAGCAGCGTCCAGGGGGGTCGCAATCAGCCCCAGCATTTT.

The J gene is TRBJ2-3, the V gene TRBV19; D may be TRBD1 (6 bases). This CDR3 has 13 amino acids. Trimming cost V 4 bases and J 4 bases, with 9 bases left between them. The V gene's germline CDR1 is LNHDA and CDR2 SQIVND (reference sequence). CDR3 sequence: CASSKQGPDTQYF. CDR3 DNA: TGTGCCAGTAGTAAACAGGGACCAGATACGCAGTATTTT. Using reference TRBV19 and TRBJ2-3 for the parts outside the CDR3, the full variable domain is DGGITQSPKYLFRKEGQNVTLSCEQNLNHDAMYWYRQDPGQGLRLIYYSQIVNDFQKGDIAEGYSVSREKKESFPLTVTSAQKNPTAFYLCASSKQGPDTQYFGPGTRLTVL.

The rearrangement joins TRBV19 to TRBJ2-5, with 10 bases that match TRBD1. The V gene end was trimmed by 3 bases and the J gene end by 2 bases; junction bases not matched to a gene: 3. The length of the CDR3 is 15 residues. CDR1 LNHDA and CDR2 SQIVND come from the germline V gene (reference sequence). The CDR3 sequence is CASSILGQGQETQYF. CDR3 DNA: TGTGCCAGTAGTATTTTGGGACAGGGGCAAGAGACCCAGTACTTC. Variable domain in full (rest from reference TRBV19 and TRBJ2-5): DGGITQSPKYLFRKEGQNVTLSCEQNLNHDAMYWYRQDPGQGLRLIYYSQIVNDFQKGDIAEGYSVSREKKESFPLTVTSAQKNPTAFYLCASSILGQGQETQYFGPGTRLLVL.

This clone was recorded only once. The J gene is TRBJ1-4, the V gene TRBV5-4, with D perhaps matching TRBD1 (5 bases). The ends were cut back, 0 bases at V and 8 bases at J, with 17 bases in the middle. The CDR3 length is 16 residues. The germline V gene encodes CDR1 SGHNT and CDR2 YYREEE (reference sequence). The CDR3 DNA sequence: TGTGCCAGCAGCTTGGGGTCGGCAGCCAGGGAAGAAAAACTGTTTTTT. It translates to CASSLGSAAREEKLFF. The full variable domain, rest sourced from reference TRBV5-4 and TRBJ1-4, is ETGVTQSPTHLIKTRGQQVTLRCSSQSGHNTVSWYQQALGQGPQFIFQYYREEENGRGNFPPRFSGLQFPNYSSELNVNALELDDSALYLCASSLGSAAREEKLFFGSGTQLSVL.

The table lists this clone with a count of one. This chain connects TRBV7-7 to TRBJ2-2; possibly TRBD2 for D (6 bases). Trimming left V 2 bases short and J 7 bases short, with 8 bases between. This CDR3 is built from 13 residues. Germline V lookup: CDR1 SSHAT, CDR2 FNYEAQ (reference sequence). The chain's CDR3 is CASSLTGDGELFF. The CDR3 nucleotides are TGTGCCAGCAGCTTAACGGGGGACGGGGAGCTGTTTTTT.

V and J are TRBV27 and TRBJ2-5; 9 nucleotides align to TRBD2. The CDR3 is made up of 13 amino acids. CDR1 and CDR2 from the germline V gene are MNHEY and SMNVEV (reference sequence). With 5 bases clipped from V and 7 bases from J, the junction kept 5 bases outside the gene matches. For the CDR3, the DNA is TGTGCCAGCAGTGTGCGGGGGGGGATGACCCAGTACTTC. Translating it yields CASSVRGGMTQYF.

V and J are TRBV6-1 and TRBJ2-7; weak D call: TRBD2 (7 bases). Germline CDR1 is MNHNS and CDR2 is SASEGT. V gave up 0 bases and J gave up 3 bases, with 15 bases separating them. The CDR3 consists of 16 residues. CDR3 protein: CASSEAAGGALYEQYF. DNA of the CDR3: TGTGCCAGCAGTGAAGCTGCTGGGGGGGCCCTCTACGAGCAGTACTTC.

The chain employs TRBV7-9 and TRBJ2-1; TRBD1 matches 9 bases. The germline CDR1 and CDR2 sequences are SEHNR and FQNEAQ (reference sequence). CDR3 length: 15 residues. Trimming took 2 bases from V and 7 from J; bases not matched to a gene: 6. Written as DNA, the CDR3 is TGTGCCAGCAGCTTAAAACAGGGGGCGTGGAATGAGCAGTTCTTC. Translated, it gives CASSLKQGAWNEQFF.

CDR3 region: CASSLPGGGYEQYF. CDR3 bases: TGTGCCAGCAGCTTACCCGGGGGGGGATACGAGCAGTACTTC. This rearrangement joins TRBV11-2 to TRBJ2-7, with 8 bases lining up with TRBD2. Germline CDR1 is SGHAT and CDR2 is FQNNGV. This CDR3 region has 14 residues. Trimming at V came to 2 bases and at J to 4 bases, leaving 4 bases not matched to a gene.

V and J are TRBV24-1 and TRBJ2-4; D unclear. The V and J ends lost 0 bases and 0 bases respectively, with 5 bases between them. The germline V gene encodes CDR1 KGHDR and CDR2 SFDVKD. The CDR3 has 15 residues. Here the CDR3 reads CATSDLTGAKNIQYF. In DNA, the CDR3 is TGTGCCACCAGTGATTTGACCGGAGCCAAAAACATTCAGTACTTC.

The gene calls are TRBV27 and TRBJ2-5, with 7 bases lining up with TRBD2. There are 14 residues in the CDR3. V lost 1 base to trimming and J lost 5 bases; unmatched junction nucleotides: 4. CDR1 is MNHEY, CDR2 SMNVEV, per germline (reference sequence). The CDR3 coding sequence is TGTGCCAGCAGTTTATGGGGGGGGACCGAGACCCAGTACTTC. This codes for CASSLWGGTETQYF.

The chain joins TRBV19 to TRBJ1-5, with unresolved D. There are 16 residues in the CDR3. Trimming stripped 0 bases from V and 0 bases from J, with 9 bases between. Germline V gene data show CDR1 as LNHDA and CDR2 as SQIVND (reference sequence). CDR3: CASSIEPRISNQPQHF. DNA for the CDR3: TGTGCCAGTAGTATAGAGCCCAGGATTAGCAATCAGCCCCAGCATTTT.

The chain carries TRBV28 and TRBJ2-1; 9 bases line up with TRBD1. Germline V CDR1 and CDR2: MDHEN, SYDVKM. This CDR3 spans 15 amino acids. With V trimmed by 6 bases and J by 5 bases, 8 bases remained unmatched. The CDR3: CASSHADRGNNEQFF. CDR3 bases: TGTGCCAGCAGCCACGCCGACAGGGGGAACAATGAGCAGTTCTTC. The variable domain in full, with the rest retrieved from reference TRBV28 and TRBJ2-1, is DVKVTQSSRYLVKRTGEKVFLECVQDMDHENMFWYRQDPGLGLRLIYFSYDVKMKEKGDIPEGYSVSREKKERFSLILESASTNQTSMYLCASSHADRGNNEQFFGPGTRLTVL.

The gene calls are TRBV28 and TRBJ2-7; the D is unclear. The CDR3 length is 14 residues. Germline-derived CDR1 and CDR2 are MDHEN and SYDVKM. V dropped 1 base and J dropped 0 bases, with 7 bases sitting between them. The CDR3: CASSLYAVSYEQYF. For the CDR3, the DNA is TGTGCCAGCAGTTTATATGCAGTCTCCTACGAGCAGTACTTC.

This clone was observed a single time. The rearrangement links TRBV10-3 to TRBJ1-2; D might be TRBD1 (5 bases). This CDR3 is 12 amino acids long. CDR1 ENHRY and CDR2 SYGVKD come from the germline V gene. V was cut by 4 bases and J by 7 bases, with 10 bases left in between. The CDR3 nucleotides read TGTGCCATCAGTGTAACAGGAGCTGGCTACACCTTC. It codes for CAISVTGAGYTF.